This is a list of T cell receptor beta chains from one sample in a study of control samples from healthy donors and cancer patients. Profiled with immunoSEQ multiplex PCR; TCRdb holds only in-frame clones, not every one. The sample yields some 200,000 clones, 90% to 95% seen once. The sample was blood. The receptors here all came from a man aged 50-60 years in good health. Both conserved end residues are part of each CDR3. Fields, in order: J gene, V gene, clone size, D gene, CDR3 DNA, CDR3 protein. The D gene is left open where the match is weak. Part of the rows lack a size; the others show once, few, many or a class for expanded clones.

TRBJ1-1 TRBV2 NA TRBD1 TGTGCCAGCAGCGAGTACGGGACAGTGAACACTGAAGCTTTCTTT CASSEYGTVNTEAFF
TRBJ1-2 TRBV4-1 NA TRBD1 TGCGCCAGCAGCCAAGGGACAGGACTTTACTATGGCTACACCTTC CASSQGTGLYYGYTF
TRBJ2-2 TRBV5-1 NA NA TGCGCCAGCAGCTTAGGTTTGAACACCGGGGAGCTGTTTTTT CASSLGLNTGELFF
TRBJ2-2 TRBV3-1/TRBV3-2 NA NA TGTGCCAGCAGCCAAGTGCGGACCGGGGAGCTGTTTTTT CASSQVRTGELFF
TRBJ2-2 TRBV28 NA TRBD2 TGTGCCAGCAGTTTATTAAGCGGGACGAACACCGGGGAGCTGTTTTTT CASSLLSGTNTGELFF
TRBJ1-6 TRBV18 NA TRBD1 TGTGCCAGCTCACCGTACAGGGGAAGTAATAATTCACCCCTCCACTTT CASSPYRGSNNSPLHF
TRBJ1-2 TRBV20-1 NA NA TGCAGTGCCCCAGAATATGGCTACACCTTC CSAPEYGYTF
TRBJ2-7 TRBV28 NA NA TGTGCCAGCAGTTTACCAGTAGGGAGCTCCTACGAGCAGTACTTC CASSLPVGSSYEQYF
TRBJ1-4 TRBV7-9 NA NA TGTGCCAGCAGCGGGAGCTCTAATGAAAAACTGTTTTTT CASSGSSNEKLFF
TRBJ1-4 TRBV25-1 once TRBD1 TGTGCCAGCAGTGAGTCCGGGACAGCAAATGAAAAACTGTTTTTT CASSESGTANEKLFF
TRBJ2-3 TRBV3-1/TRBV3-2 NA NA TGTGCCAGCAGCCAAGAAGGGGATACGCAGTATTTT CASSQEGDTQYF
TRBJ1-3 TRBV28 NA NA TGTGCCAGCAGTTTCCCCCCCGGAAACACCATATATTTT CASSFPPGNTIYF